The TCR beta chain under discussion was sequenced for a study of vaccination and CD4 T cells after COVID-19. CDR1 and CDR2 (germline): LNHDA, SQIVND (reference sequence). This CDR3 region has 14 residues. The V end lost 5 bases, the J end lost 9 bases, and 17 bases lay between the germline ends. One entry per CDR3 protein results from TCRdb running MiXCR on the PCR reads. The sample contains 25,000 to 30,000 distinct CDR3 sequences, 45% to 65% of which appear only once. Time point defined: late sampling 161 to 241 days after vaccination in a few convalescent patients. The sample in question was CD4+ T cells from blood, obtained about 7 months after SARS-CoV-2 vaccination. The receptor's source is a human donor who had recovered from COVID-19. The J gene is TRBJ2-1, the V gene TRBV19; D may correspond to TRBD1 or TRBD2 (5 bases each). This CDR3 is CASSGRGESAEQFF. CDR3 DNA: TGTGCCAGTAGTGGGCGAGGGGAATCGGCTGAGCAGTTCTTC.